The sequence of this T cell receptor (beta chain) was determined in a study of control samples from healthy donors and cancer patients. This table comes from immunoSEQ multiplex PCR, and its TCRdb copy is limited to in-frame clones, with some not included. The sample lists around 58,000 clones; roughly 95% were seen once. CDR1 and CDR2 from the germline V gene are SGHVS and FNYEAQ. Trimming removed 6 bases at V and 0 bases at J, with 18 bases between. This CDR3 comprises 17 residues. The clonotype comes from a woman aged 18-29 years in good health. Sequencing input: blood. This chain joins TRBV7-6 and TRBJ1-3; D may be TRBD1 (5 bases). The CDR3 region is CASSPRQGFSSGNTIYF. As DNA, the CDR3 is TGTGCCAGCAGTCCACGGCAGGGTTTCAGCTCTGGAAACACCATATATTTT.